Listed below are T cell receptor beta chains from one sample, sequenced in a study of blood T cell repertoires in COVID-19. Sequencing was performed with immunoSEQ multiplex PCR; in TCRdb, only in-frame clones are kept and a portion is missing. In the table there are about 180,000 clones, roughly 85% of which are singletons. Sequencing was done on a sample of peripheral blood. The receptor source for this set is a man in his sixties with acute or convalescent COVID-19. Both conserved end residues are part of each CDR3. D genes are given only for firm matches. Not all rows give a size; the values are once, few, many and, for expanded clones, a class.

once	TRBD2	TRBV6-5	TRBJ2-2	TGTGCCAGCAGTTACTCGCCCGGGGGGTTGTCCGGGGAGCTGTTTTTT	CASSYSPGGLSGELFF
NA	TRBD1	TRBV5-5	TRBJ2-1	TGTGCCAGCAGCTTGGGGGCGGGACAGGGGATCAATGAGCAGTTCTTC	CASSLGAGQGINEQFF
few	TRBD1	TRBV19	TRBJ1-5	TGTGCCAGTAGTATGGGGACAGCGAGTCAGCCCCAGCATTTT	CASSMGTASQPQHF
NA	NA	TRBV5-4	TRBJ2-5	TGTGCCAGCAGCGAGGGGGGGACCGGTGAGACCCAGTACTTC	CASSEGGTGETQYF
NA	NA	TRBV19	TRBJ1-3	TGTGCCAGTAGTGCGGGGGCCTCTGGAAACACCATATATTTT	CASSAGASGNTIYF
NA	NA	TRBV6-5	TRBJ2-7	TGTGCCAGCAGTTCACACTACGAGCAGTACTTC	CASSSHYEQYF
once	NA	TRBV5-1	TRBJ1-2	TGCGCCAGCAGGGCAGGGACTTATGGCTACACCTTC	CASRAGTYGYTF
NA	NA	TRBV19	TRBJ2-2	TGTGCCAGTAGTATCCCACACGGAGACGCAGAATTTACCGGGGAGCTGTTTTTT	CASSIPHGDAEFTGELFF
NA	NA	TRBV5-1	TRBJ2-3	TGCGCCAGCAGCTTGGTAGGGACTGCCTTTGTGCGGGGAGATACGCAGTATTTT	CASSLVGTAFVRGDTQYF
many	TRBD2	TRBV7-2	TRBJ2-7	TGTGCCAGCAGCTTAGATGGGGCGACTAGCGGGAGAGGGGAGCAGTACTTC	CASSLDGATSGRGEQYF
once	NA	TRBV18	TRBJ1-4	TGTGCCAGCTCACCACTAGCGGATAATGAAAAACTGTTTTTT	CASSPLADNEKLFF
NA	TRBD1	TRBV2	TRBJ2-2	TGTGCCAGCAACCCGGGACAGGTCAACACCGGGGAGCTGTTTTTT	CASNPGQVNTGELFF
NA	TRBD1	TRBV7-9	TRBJ2-3	TGTGCCAGCAGACCCACAGGGGCGGATACGCAGTATTTT	CASRPTGADTQYF
once	TRBD2	TRBV4-2	TRBJ2-3	TGTGCCAGCAGCACTAGCGGACCTAGCACAGATACGCAGTATTTT	CASSTSGPSTDTQYF
NA	NA	TRBV19	TRBJ1-2	TGTGCCAGTAGTATATTTGAGGCCAGGGGCTATGGCTACACCTTC	CASSIFEARGYGYTF
once	NA	TRBV13	TRBJ2-2	TGTGCCAGCAGCTTGGGGAGGCAGAACACCGGGGAGCTGTTTTTT	CASSLGRQNTGELFF
once	NA	TRBV7-6	TRBJ1-3	TGTGCCAGCAGCGCCTCATCACAGGGTGGCGGAAACACCATATATTTT	CASSASSQGGGNTIYF
NA	TRBD2	TRBV25-1	TRBJ2-7	TGTGCCAGCAGTGAATTCGGCGCGGGAGGGAAGCAGTACTTC	CASSEFGAGGKQYF
few	NA	TRBV28	TRBJ1-2	TGTGCCAGCGGGGGTACAGGGCCGTGGGGCTACACCTTC	CASGGTGPWGYTF
NA	NA	TRBV3-1/TRBV3-2	TRBJ1-5	TGTGCCAGCAGCGCGGCAGGGCGACAGCCCCAGCATTTT	CASSAAGRQPQHF
NA	TRBD2	TRBV3-1/TRBV3-2	TRBJ2-1	TGTGCCAGCAGCCAAGCACTAGCGGAGCCTTGGGAGCAGTTCTTC	CASSQALAEPWEQFF
NA	NA	TRBV28	TRBJ1-4	TGTGCCAGCAGGGGCGCAGGGGTGACTAATGAAAAACTGTTTTTT	CASRGAGVTNEKLFF